These T cell receptor beta chains were read from a single sample in a study of OX40 agonist ivuxolimab in advanced cancers. Method: immunoSEQ multiplex PCR; TCRdb's copy keeps in-frame clones and lacks some. The data contain approximately 48,000 clones, 70% to 80% of them singletons. The source was CD4+ or CD8+ T cells sorted from blood, collected in a trial of the OX40 agonist ivuxolimab. Every receptor here comes from an adult with an advanced solid tumor such as melanoma, head and neck, liver or kidney cancer. The CDR3 runs from the conserved cysteine through the conserved F or W. Fields, in order: clone size, D gene, CDR3 length, V gene, J gene, CDR3 DNA, CDR3 protein. D genes are given only for firm matches. For some rows the clone size is stated as once, few or many, or as a class when expanded; others skip it.

.	.	13	TRBV30	TRBJ2-5	TGTGCCTGGAGTCATCCGCTCCAAGAGACCCAGTACTTC	CAWSHPLQETQYF
.	.	14	TRBV9	TRBJ1-1	TGTGCCAGCAGCGCCGCATCACAGGGAGATCGAGCTTTCTTT	CASSAASQGDRAFF
.	.	16	TRBV9	TRBJ2-2	TGTGCCAGCAGCGGCCCCCGGACGGTGAACAAGATGGAGCTGTTTTTT	CASSGPRTVNKMELFF
.	TRBD1	18	TRBV5-1	TRBJ2-2	TGCGCCAGCAGCTTCTCGGTTGGGATGACAGGGGGCGGCGGGGAGCTGTTTTTT	CASSFSVGMTGGGGELFF
.	.	15	TRBV5-1	TRBJ2-6	TGCGCCAGCAGCACGTTAAACTCTGGGGCCAACGTCCTGACTTTC	CASSTLNSGANVLTF
few	TRBD1	15	TRBV7-8	TRBJ1-5	TGTGCCAGCAGCTTAACAGGGGTAAGCAATCAGCCCCAGCATTTT	CASSLTGVSNQPQHF
.	.	13	TRBV6-6	TRBJ2-1	TGTGCCAGCACCCACCCCCGCTACAATGAGCAGTTCTTC	CASTHPRYNEQFF
.	.	13	TRBV4-1	TRBJ2-5	TGCGCCAGCAGCCAAGTAGGGATGAAGACCCAGTACTTC	CASSQVGMKTQYF
.	TRBD2	16	TRBV7-7	TRBJ2-5	TGTGCTAGCAGCTTGCCGGGACTAGCGGGAGAGCAGACCCAGTACTTC	CASSLPGLAGEQTQYF
.	.	15	TRBV19	TRBJ1-5	TGTGCCAGTAGTATAGGCCGACAGTACAATCAGCCCCAGCATTTT	CASSIGRQYNQPQHF
.	TRBD2	17	TRBV19	TRBJ2-7	TGTGCCAGTAGTCCCCCCGTGAGGGCTAGCGGGAGGTTAGAGCAGTACTTC	CASSPPVRASGRLEQYF
.	TRBD2	16	TRBV5-4	TRBJ2-5	TGTGCCAGCAGCTTGGTCCTAGCGGGAGGGCCAGAGACCCAGTACTTC	CASSLVLAGGPETQYF
.	TRBD1	16	TRBV6-1	TRBJ1-1	TGTGCCAGCAGTGAAACGGACAGGGTGGAGTGGACTGAAGCTTTCTTT	CASSETDRVEWTEAFF
.	TRBD1	15	TRBV15	TRBJ2-1	TGTGCCACCAGCAGAGACGGGACAGGGGTCAATGAGCAGTTCTTC	CATSRDGTGVNEQFF
.	.	13	TRBV5-6	TRBJ1-1	TGTGCCAGCAGCTGGAGGGGGGGCACTGAAGCTTTCTTT	CASSWRGGTEAFF
few	TRBD1	15	TRBV7-6	TRBJ2-1	TGTGCCAGCAGCCCAGGGGCCAGGGGGCATTCTGAGCAGTTCTTC	CASSPGARGHSEQFF
.	TRBD1	13	TRBV19	TRBJ1-2	TGTGCCAGTAGTATCGACAGGGCGGGCGGCTACACCTTC	CASSIDRAGGYTF
once	.	15	TRBV5-1	TRBJ2-3	TGCGCCAGCAGCTTGCAAGAGACGAGCACAGATACGCAGTATTTT	CASSLQETSTDTQYF
.	.	13	TRBV6-4	TRBJ1-2	TGTGCCAGCAGTACCAAGGAGGGCAGTCCCTACACCTTC	CASSTKEGSPYTF
.	.	18	TRBV21-1	TRBJ1-1	TGTGCCAGCAGCGCTCCCGAGGGACAGTGGACGATAAACACTGAAGCTTTCTTT	CASSAPEGQWTINTEAFF
.	.	15	TRBV28	TRBJ2-1	TGTGCCAGCAGTTTACCTAGCGTGGCCTACAATGAGCAGTTCTTC	CASSLPSVAYNEQFF
.	.	14	TRBV15	TRBJ2-5	TGTGCCACCAGCAGAGATCGGGGGGCAGAGACCCAGTACTTC	CATSRDRGAETQYF
.	TRBD2	15	TRBV2	TRBJ2-1	TGTGCCAGCAGTGAACCTAGCGGGACCTTCAATGAGCAGTTCTTC	CASSEPSGTFNEQFF
.	.	14	TRBV21-1	TRBJ1-1	TGTGCCAGCAGCATACAGGGGTTGGACACTGAAGCTTTCTTT	CASSIQGLDTEAFF
.	TRBD1	14	TRBV28	TRBJ1-4	TGTGCCAGCAGTTCCGGGACAGTCGCTGAAAAACTGTTTTTT	CASSSGTVAEKLFF
.	.	12	TRBV19	TRBJ1-5	TGTGCCAGTAGTCCGCGGAATCAGCCCCAGCATTTT	CASSPRNQPQHF
once	.	17	TRBV13	TRBJ2-3	TGTGCCAGCAGCTTAATGCCGGGAATCACTAAGACAGATACGCAGTATTTT	CASSLMPGITKTDTQYF
.	TRBD1	14	TRBV13	TRBJ1-1	TGTGCCAGCAGGAGGACAGGGACCAACACTGAAGCTTTCTTT	CASRRTGTNTEAFF
.	.	14	TRBV7-2	TRBJ1-1	TGTGCCAGCAGCTTAGTCAAGGGGAACACTGAAGCTTTCTTT	CASSLVKGNTEAFF
.	TRBD1	13	TRBV19	TRBJ1-5	TGTGCCAGCCAGACAGGGTTGGATCAGCCCCAGCATTTT	CASQTGLDQPQHF
.	TRBD2	16	TRBV5-4	TRBJ2-7	TGTGCCAGCAGCAAGGGACTAGCGGGGGGAACCTACGAGCAGTACTTC	CASSKGLAGGTYEQYF
.	TRBD2	16	TRBV15	TRBJ2-1	TGTGCCACCAGCAGAGATGGGCGGGGGGACTACAATGAGCAGTTCTTC	CATSRDGRGDYNEQFF
few	.	15	TRBV13	TRBJ2-1	TGTGCCAGCAGCGCCTCAGGGGAGGGGTACAATGAGCAGTTCTTC	CASSASGEGYNEQFF
.	.	16	TRBV7-9	TRBJ1-2	TGTGCCAGCAGCTTAGTCTCCCTCGACAGTCTCTATGGCTACACCTTC	CASSLVSLDSLYGYTF
.	TRBD1	15	TRBV28	TRBJ2-2	TGTGCCAGCAGTCGGACAGGGTGGCGTTCCGGGGAGCTGTTTTTT	CASSRTGWRSGELFF
.	.	15	TRBV5-4	TRBJ1-4	TGTGCCAGCAGCTTGGTGGGGGACGGTAATGAAAAACTGTTTTTT	CASSLVGDGNEKLFF
.	.	14	TRBV5-1	TRBJ2-1	TGCGCCAGCAGCTTGGGGGACAATCGTATTGAGCAGTTCTTC	CASSLGDNRIEQFF
.	.	14	TRBV27	TRBJ1-4	TGTGCCAGCAGTTTCGGGTCCATCGCTGAAAAACTGTTTTTT	CASSFGSIAEKLFF
.	.	13	TRBV7-7	TRBJ2-1	TGTGCTAGCAGCTTACTGGGCCACAATGAGCAGTTCTTC	CASSLLGHNEQFF
.	.	16	TRBV11-2	TRBJ2-2	TGTGCCAGCAGCTTAGTCGGCAGGTCGAACACCGGGGAGCTGTTTTTT	CASSLVGRSNTGELFF
few	.	12	TRBV5-4	TRBJ2-2	TGTGCCAGCAGCTTAGGGGCCGGGGAGCTGTTTTTT	CASSLGAGELFF
.	TRBD2	17	TRBV9	TRBJ2-1	TGTGCCAGCAGCGGGCTCGGCGGGAGGCGGCCAGCGATTGAGCAGTTCTTC	CASSGLGGRRPAIEQFF
.	TRBD1	13	TRBV11-2	TRBJ2-7	TGTGCCAGCGGGGGACAGGGGGCCTACGAGCAGTACTTC	CASGGQGAYEQYF
.	TRBD2	16	TRBV10-1	TRBJ2-3	TGCGCCAGCAGTGAGTCGTCCAGCGGGAGAGGTGATACGCAGTATTTT	CASSESSSGRGDTQYF
.	.	15	TRBV14	TRBJ2-5	TGTGCCAGCAGCCAAAACCAGGGGCAGGGCGAGACCCAGTACTTC	CASSQNQGQGETQYF
.	TRBD2	13	TRBV2	TRBJ2-1	TGTGCCACTAGCGGGAGGGCCAACAATGAGCAGTTCTTC	CATSGRANNEQFF
.	.	16	TRBV4-1	TRBJ2-5	TGCGCCAGCAGCCCGTGGGGAGGGAGCAGGGGGGAGACCCAGTACTTC	CASSPWGGSRGETQYF
.	.	13	TRBV11-3	TRBJ2-3	TGTGCCAGCAGTTTTTCCCTTTCGGATACGCAGTATTTT	CASSFSLSDTQYF
.	.	15	TRBV10-3	TRBJ1-1	TGTGCCATCAGTGAGTCGTTTGCAGGGAGGACTGAAGCTTTCTTT	CAISESFAGRTEAFF
.	TRBD2	14	TRBV18	TRBJ2-5	TGTGCCAGCTCACCAGCTCTAGCGGGAGTGGAGCAGTACTTC	CASSPALAGVEQYF
.	TRBD2	13	TRBV9	TRBJ2-2	TGTGCCAGCAGCGGCGGGGGGACCGGGGAGCTGTTTTTT	CASSGGGTGELFF
.	.	13	TRBV2	TRBJ1-5	TGTGCCAGCAAATGGGGGCAGGATCAGCCCCAGCATTTT	CASKWGQDQPQHF
.	.	16	TRBV28	TRBJ1-1	TGTGCCAGCAGTTTGAGTCCAGCTCTTGAGAACACTGAAGCTTTCTTT	CASSLSPALENTEAFF
.	.	17	TRBV5-1	TRBJ1-6	TGCGCCAGCAGTCTATTGGGGGTCGGCGGCTTTGGATCACCCCTCCACTTT	CASSLLGVGGFGSPLHF